The present entry profiles one TCR beta chain with its context. The sample holds a few counts of this clonotype. There is no known antigen for this receptor. Base qualities were left out, and no much larger clone turns up one base away. The data are from a study of T-cell memory formation after mild COVID-19 (dated by TCRdb to the early 2020s). Study-wide context: Most TCR sequence clusters were specific to one of the two donors. In two donors, T-cell clones that expanded and contracted after mild COVID-19 were followed by sequencing TCRalpha and TCRbeta repertoires longitudinally. Two young, previously healthy adult volunteers made up the cohort, one male and one female. Findings and caveats that apply to the study as a whole: Clones that contracted from day 15 to 85 showed balanced CD4/CD8 phenotypes, whereas a second wave of clones that expanded from day 15 to 37 leaned towards CD4+. Contracting CD4+ clones appeared mostly in the CM and EM memory subsets, whereas CD8+ clones were enriched in EMRA. The detection of some responding clones in pre-infection memory suggests that pre-existing cross-reactive memory T cells joined the SARS-CoV-2 response. SARS-CoV-2 specificity was not confirmed for the second-wave clones peaking on day 37. The study included only a couple of mild cases, and larger cohorts that include severe cases with pre-infection samples were judged to be necessary.

Reads for this sample came from an Illumina NovaSeq 6000. cDNA libraries for TCRalpha and TCRbeta were prepared by 5'RACE using constant-segment primers, with sample barcodes and unique molecular identifiers added. RNA was extracted from every sample with Trizol reagent. Amplification of the libraries took two PCR steps, and the second step added a second sample barcode plus Illumina TruSeq adapters. Sequencing of libraries was performed on an Illumina NovaSeq with 2 x 150 bp paired-end reads. Turning to the authors' computational methods: Reads were demultiplexed and collapsed into UMI-guided consensus sequences with migec v1.2.7. Using mixcr v2.1.11, UMI consensuses were aligned to TRA and TRB V and J templates and then assembled into clonotypes. A clonotype was counted as expanded or contracted only when both edgeR and NoisET called the clonotype significant, with the noise models trained on biological replicates. For edgeR calls, the thresholds were a false discovery rate-adjusted p below 0.01 and a log2 fold-change of 1. PCA with hierarchical clustering of max-normalized trajectories of the 1000 most abundant clonotypes was used as exploratory dynamics analysis. Each responding clone was given a CD4 or CD8 phenotype based on the CD4+ and CD8+ repertoires, which had been sequenced separately. TCRdb redid the processing of the public reads, applying fastp at Q25 and MiXCR, and retained in-frame beta chains. For every CDR3 protein sequence, its rows merge into one entry that carries the most common genes and DNA. The V and J calls here are based on TCRdb, not the publication. This sample gives 450,000 or so distinct CDR3 sequences in total; more than 20% of them show up just once. The ten biggest clones cover around 13% of the sample.

Ficoll-Paque density gradient centrifugation was the method used to isolate PBMCs. V and J are trimmed by 1 base and 10 bases, and the gene matches miss 1 base of the junction. Taken from cysteine to phenylalanine, the CDR3 has 13 residues. The sequence is cut down to CDR3 DNA, 39 bases in frame from base 1. CDR1 and CDR2 are drawn from the germline V gene (reference sequence): SSHAT, FNYEAQ. The sequence is built from TRBV7-7 and TRBJ2-1; 10 middle bases align to TRBD2. Sequencing was done on a sample of PBMCs or a T cell subset sorted from them (not recorded which). The TCR sequence derives from an adult woman who had mild COVID-19 (a few samples of this study predate the infection). The sample titles of this study are shuffled in the database, so cell type and time point are left out; the donor was told from shared clones. The CDR3 amino acid sequence is: CASSLERGGEQFF. The nucleotides read TGTGCCAGCAGCTTAGAGCGGGGGGGCGAGCAGTTCTTC.